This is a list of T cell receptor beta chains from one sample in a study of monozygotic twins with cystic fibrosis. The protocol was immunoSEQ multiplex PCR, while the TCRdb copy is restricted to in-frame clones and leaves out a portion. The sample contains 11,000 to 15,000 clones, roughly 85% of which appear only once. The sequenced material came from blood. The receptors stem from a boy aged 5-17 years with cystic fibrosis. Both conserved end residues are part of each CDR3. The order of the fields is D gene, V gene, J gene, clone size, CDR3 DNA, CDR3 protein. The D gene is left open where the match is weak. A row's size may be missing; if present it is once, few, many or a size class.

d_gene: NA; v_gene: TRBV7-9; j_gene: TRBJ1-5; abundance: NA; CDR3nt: TGTGCCAGCAGCCAAGACAGCCATCCCCAGCATTTT; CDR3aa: CASSQDSHPQHF
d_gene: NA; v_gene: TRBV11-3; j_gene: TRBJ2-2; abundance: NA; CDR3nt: TGTGCCAGCAGCTTACAGGGGAGCGGGGAGCTGTTTTTT; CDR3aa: CASSLQGSGELFF
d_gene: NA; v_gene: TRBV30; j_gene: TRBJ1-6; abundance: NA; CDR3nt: TGTGCCTGGAGGTCCTATAATTCACCCCTCCACTTT; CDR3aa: CAWRSYNSPLHF
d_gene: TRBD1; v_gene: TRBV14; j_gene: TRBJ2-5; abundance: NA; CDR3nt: TGTGCCAGCAGCCCAAGGACAGGCCAAGAGACCCAGTACTTC; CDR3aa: CASSPRTGQETQYF
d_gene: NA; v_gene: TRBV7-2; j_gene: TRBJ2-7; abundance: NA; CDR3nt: TGTGCCAGCAGCTTAGGAAGGTTCGGCTACGAGCAGTACTTC; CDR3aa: CASSLGRFGYEQYF
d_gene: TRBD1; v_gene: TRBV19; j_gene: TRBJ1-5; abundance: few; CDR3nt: TGTGCCAGTAGTATGGGACAGGGCAGCAATCAGCCCCAGCATTTT; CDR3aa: CASSMGQGSNQPQHF
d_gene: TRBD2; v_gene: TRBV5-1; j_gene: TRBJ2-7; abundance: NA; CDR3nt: TGCGCCAGCAGCTTGACCGGGGGGGCAATCGAGCAGTACTTC; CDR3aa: CASSLTGGAIEQYF
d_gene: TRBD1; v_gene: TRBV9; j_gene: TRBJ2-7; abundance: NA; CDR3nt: TGTGCCAGCAGCGAGGGCGGGACAGGGGTCTACGAGCAGTACTTC; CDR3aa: CASSEGGTGVYEQYF
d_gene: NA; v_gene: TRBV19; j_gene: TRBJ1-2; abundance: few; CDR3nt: TGTGCCAGTAGCCCATTGAGGAGGGAGGGGAACTATGGCTACACCTTC; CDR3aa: CASSPLRREGNYGYTF
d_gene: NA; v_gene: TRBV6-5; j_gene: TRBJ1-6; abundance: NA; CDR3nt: TGTGCCAGCAGTTATTTCGGCCAGGAAAGTTCACCCCTCCACTTT; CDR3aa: CASSYFGQESSPLHF
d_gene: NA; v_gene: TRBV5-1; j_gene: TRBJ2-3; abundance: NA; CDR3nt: TGCGCCAGCAGCCGACGTCCAATCGTAGATACGCAGTATTTT; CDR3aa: CASSRRPIVDTQYF
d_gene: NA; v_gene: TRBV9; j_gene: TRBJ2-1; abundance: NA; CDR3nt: TGTGCCAGCAGCGCCGGGACGGTAGTCAATGAGCAGTTCTTC; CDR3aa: CASSAGTVVNEQFF
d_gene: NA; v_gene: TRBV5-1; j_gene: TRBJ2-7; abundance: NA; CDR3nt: TGCGCCAGCAGCATAGGGAGCGGAACTACCTACGAGCAGTACTTC; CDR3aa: CASSIGSGTTYEQYF
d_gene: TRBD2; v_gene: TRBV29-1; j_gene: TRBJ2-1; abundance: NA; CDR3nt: TGCAGCGTTAGACCGGGACTAGCGATCAATGAGCAGTTCTTC; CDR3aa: CSVRPGLAINEQFF
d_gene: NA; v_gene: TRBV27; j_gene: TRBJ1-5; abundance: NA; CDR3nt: TGTGCCAGCAGAGGACGGAACAATCAGCCCCAGCATTTT; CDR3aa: CASRGRNNQPQHF
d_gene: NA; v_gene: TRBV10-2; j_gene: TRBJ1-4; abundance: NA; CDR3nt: TGCGCCAGCAGGGGTAATGAAAAACTGTTTTTT; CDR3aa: CASRGNEKLFF
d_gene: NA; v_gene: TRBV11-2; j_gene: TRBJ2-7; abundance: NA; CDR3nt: TGTGCCAGCAGCTTCTTCGACTCGGGTGAGCAGTACTTC; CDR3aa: CASSFFDSGEQYF
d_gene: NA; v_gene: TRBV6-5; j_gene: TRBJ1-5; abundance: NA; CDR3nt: TGTGCCAGCAGTGTGGACAGATACAATCAGCCCCAGCATTTT; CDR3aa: CASSVDRYNQPQHF
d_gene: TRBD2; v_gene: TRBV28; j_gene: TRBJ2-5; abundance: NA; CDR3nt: TGTGCCAGCAGCCCGGGACTAGCTCAAAAAGAGACCCAGTACTTC; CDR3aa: CASSPGLAQKETQYF
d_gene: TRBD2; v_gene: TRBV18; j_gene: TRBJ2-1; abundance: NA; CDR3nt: TGTGCCAGCTCACCGCCGGGACTAGCGGACAATGAGCAGTTCTTC; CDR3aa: CASSPPGLADNEQFF
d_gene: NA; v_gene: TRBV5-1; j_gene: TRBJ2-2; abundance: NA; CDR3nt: TGCGCCAGCAGCTTGGCCTCCTTACACACCGGGGAGCTGTTTTTT; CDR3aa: CASSLASLHTGELFF
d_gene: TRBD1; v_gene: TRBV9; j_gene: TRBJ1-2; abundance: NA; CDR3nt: TGTGCCAGCAGCGCCACACAGGGGGCTAACTATGGCTACACCTTC; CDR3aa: CASSATQGANYGYTF
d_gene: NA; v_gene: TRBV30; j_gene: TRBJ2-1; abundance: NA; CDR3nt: TGTGCCTGGACACCTTTTAGGAGTCATGAGCAGTTCTTC; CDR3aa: CAWTPFRSHEQFF
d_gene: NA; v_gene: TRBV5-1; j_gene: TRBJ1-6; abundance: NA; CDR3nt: TGCGCCAGCAGCTTGGCCGGGCATGCAAATTCACCCCTCCACTTT; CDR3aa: CASSLAGHANSPLHF
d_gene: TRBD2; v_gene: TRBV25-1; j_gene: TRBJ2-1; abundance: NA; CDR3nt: TGTGCCATCCCCTCCGGGACTAGACGACCCAAGGAGCAGTTCTTC; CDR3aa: CAIPSGTRRPKEQFF
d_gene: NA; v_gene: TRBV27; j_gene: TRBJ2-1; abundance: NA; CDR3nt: TGTGCCAGCAGTTTCGGCCCCGGGACCACCCACAATGAGCAGTTCTTC; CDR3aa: CASSFGPGTTHNEQFF
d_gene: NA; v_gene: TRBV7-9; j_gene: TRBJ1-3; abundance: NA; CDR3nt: TGTGCCAGCAGCGACCTCTCTGGAAACACCATATATTTT; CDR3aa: CASSDLSGNTIYF
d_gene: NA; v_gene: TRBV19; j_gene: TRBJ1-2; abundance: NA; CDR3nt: TGTGCCAGTAGAGGGGGGGCAGCTCCCAACTATGGCTACACCTTC; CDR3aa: CASRGGAAPNYGYTF
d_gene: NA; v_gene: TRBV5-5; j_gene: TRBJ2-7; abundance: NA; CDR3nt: TGTGCCAGCAGCTTCGGGACAAGTACAGTCTACGAGCAGTACTTC; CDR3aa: CASSFGTSTVYEQYF
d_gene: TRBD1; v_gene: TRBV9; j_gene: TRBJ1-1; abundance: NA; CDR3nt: TGTGCCAGCTCACGACAGGGCGATGGGAACACTGAAGCTTTCTTT; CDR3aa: CASSRQGDGNTEAFF
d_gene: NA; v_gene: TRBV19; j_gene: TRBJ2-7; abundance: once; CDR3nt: TGTGCCAGTAGTATCAGGGGTGGCGGATCCTACGAGCAGTACTTC; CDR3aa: CASSIRGGGSYEQYF
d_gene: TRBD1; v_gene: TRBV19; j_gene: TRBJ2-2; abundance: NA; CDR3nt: TGTGCCAGTAGTAAACAGGGGGACCTTTCCACCGGGGAGCTGTTTTTT; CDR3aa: CASSKQGDLSTGELFF
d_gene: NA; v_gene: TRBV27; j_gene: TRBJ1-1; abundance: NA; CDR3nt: TGTGCCAGCAGTTTCCTCCGGGACGGTGAAGCTTTCTTT; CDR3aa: CASSFLRDGEAFF
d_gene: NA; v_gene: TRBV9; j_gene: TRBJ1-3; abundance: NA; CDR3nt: TGTGCCAGCGCCATCGGGGCAACCCACTCTGGAAACACCATATATTTT; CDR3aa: CASAIGATHSGNTIYF
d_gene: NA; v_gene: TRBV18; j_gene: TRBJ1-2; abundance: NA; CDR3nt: TGTGCCAGCTCACCACCAGGTTGGAGCTATGGCTACACCTTC; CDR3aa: CASSPPGWSYGYTF
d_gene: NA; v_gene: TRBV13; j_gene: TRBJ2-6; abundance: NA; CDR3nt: TGTGCCAGCAGCCCCGGACAGGGAGGGGTCCTGACTTTC; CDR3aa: CASSPGQGGVLTF
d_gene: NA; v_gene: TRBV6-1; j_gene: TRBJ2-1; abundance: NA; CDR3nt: TGTGCCAGCCCCTACGAAACAGGGCGGTGGTTCTTC; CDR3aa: CASPYETGRWFF
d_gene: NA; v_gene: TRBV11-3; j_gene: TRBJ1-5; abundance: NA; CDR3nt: TGTGCCAGCAGCGCCGGTAGGGCGAGCAATCAGCCCCAGCATTTT; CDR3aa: CASSAGRASNQPQHF
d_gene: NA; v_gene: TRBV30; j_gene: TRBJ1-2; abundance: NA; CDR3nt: TGTGCCTGGACCCGTAAAGGGTTTATCTATGGCTACACCTTC; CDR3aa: CAWTRKGFIYGYTF
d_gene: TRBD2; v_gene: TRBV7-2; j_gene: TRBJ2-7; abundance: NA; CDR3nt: TGTGCCAGCAGCTTAGGGGGGACTAGCGGGATCTACGAGCAGTACTTC; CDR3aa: CASSLGGTSGIYEQYF
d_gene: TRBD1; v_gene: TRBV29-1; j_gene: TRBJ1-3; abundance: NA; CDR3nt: TGCAGCGTTGAAGATCCGAGGGGACAGGGGTTTTCTGGAAACACCATATATTTT; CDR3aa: CSVEDPRGQGFSGNTIYF
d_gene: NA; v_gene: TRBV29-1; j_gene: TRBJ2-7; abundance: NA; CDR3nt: TGCAGCGTTGAAGGTAGGAGGGGGATGCAGTACTTC; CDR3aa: CSVEGRRGMQYF
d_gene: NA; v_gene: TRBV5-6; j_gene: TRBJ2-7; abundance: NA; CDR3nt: TGTGCCAGCAGCTTCGAGACAGTTGCCTACGAGCAGTACTTC; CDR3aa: CASSFETVAYEQYF
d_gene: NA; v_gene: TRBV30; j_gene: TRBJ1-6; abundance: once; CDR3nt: TGTGCCTGGCATCTGAGCAGCTCCTATAATTCACCCCTCCACTTT; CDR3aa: CAWHLSSSYNSPLHF
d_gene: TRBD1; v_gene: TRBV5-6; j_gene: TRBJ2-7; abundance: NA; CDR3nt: TGTGCCAGCAGTCCCTTGGTGGGACAGGGGGGTTACGAGCAGTACTTC; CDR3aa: CASSPLVGQGGYEQYF
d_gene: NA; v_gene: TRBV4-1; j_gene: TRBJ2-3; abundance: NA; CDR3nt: TGCGCCAGCAGCCACGTTAGAGGGGGAGATACGCAGTATTTT; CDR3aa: CASSHVRGGDTQYF
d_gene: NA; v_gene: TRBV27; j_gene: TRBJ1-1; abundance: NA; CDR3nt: TGTGCCAGCACTTTTGGGAGGAACACTGAAGCTTTCTTT; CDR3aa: CASTFGRNTEAFF
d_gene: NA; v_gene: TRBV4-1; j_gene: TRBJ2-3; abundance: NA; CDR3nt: TGCGCCAGCAGCTCTCGGATCGAAGGAGATACGCAGTATTTT; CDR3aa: CASSSRIEGDTQYF
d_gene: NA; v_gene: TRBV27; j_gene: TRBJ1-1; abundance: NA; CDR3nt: TGTGCCAGCAGTTTTAGACGCACGGTGGAGGAAGCTTTCTTT; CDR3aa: CASSFRRTVEEAFF
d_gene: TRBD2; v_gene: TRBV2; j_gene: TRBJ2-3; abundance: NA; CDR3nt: TGTGCCAGCAGGGATCGGGGCGGGGGAGATACGCAGTATTTT; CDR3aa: CASRDRGGGDTQYF
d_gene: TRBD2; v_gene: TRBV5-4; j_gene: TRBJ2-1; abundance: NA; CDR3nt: TGTGCCAGCAGCGGGGGGACTAGCGGCGTCTACAATGAGCAGTTCTTC; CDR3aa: CASSGGTSGVYNEQFF
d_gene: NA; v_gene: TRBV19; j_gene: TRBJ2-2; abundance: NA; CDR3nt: TGTGCCAGTAGATTTGGACCCCGTCGGGGGACGGTCGGGGAGCTGTTTTTT; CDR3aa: CASRFGPRRGTVGELFF
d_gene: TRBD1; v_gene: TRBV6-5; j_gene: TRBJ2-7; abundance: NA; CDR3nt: TGTGCCAGCAGCAACGGACAGGTTTGGAACTTC; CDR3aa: CASSNGQVWNF
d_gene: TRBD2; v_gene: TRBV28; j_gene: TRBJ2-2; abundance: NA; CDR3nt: TGTGCCAGCAGTCTTACCCCCCTGACTAGCGGGAGTAGAACCGGGGAGCTGTTTTTT; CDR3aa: CASSLTPLTSGSRTGELFF
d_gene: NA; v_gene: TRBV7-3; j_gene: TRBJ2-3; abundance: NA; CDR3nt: TGTGCCAGCAGCTTGGCCCCGCGGGGCACAGATACGCAGTATTTT; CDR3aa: CASSLAPRGTDTQYF
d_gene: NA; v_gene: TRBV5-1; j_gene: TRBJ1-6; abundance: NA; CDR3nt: TGCGCCAGCAGCTTGGAAAGTCACCCTAATTCACCCCTCCACTTT; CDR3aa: CASSLESHPNSPLHF
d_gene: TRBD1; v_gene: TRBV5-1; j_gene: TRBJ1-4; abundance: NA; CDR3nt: TGCGCCAGCAGCTTCCGGGACAGGGATGAAAAACTGTTTTTT; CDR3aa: CASSFRDRDEKLFF
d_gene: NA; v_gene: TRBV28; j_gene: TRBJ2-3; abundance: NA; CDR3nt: TGTGCCAGCAGCTTGGGTTTTCTCTACAGGGAGCTCCCGGGGGCTATCCCAGATACGCAGTATTTT; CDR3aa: CASSLGFLYRELPGAIPDTQYF
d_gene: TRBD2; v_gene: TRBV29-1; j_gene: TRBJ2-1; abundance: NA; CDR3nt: TGCAGCGTGGGGACTAGCGGGGCGGCCAATGAGCAGTTCTTC; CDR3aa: CSVGTSGAANEQFF